Listed below are T cell receptor beta chains from one sample, sequenced in a study of control samples from healthy donors and cancer patients. Profiled with immunoSEQ multiplex PCR; TCRdb holds only in-frame clones, not every one. The sample contains 50,000 or so clones, about 96% of which appear only once. The sequenced material came from blood. The origin of the receptors is a woman aged 18-29 years in good health. Both conserved end residues are part of each CDR3. Where a row states a size, it is once, few, many or the class of an expanded clone; other rows omit it.

j_call cdr3_length clone_size v_call cdr3_aa
TRBJ1-1 14 once TRBV18 CASSPRWKNTEAFF
TRBJ1-2 15 once TRBV11-2 CASSSDRVTFSGYTF
TRBJ2-1 12 NA TRBV6-5 CASSRQGGEQFF
TRBJ1-3 15 NA TRBV3-1/TRBV3-2 CASSQYGQGENTIYF
TRBJ1-4 16 NA TRBV7-7 CASSHPGQDQNEKLFF
TRBJ2-3 15 NA TRBV5-1 CASSLEGQGPDTQYF
TRBJ1-1 14 NA TRBV6-5 CASSPGQGVSEAFF
TRBJ2-7 14 few TRBV6-2/TRBV6-3 CASSYASGSYEQYF
TRBJ1-2 15 NA TRBV5-1 CASSTGDRVNYGYTF
TRBJ1-5 17 NA TRBV28 CASGSPPRVRSNQPQHF
TRBJ1-2 15 NA TRBV19 CATRYWPAGPYGYTF
TRBJ1-2 14 NA TRBV20-1 CSASVFRESYGYTF
TRBJ1-3 16 NA TRBV5-1 CASSLAGGSYGNTIYF
TRBJ2-5 16 NA TRBV10-2 CASSESYSSSGETQYF
TRBJ2-3 12 NA TRBV5-1 CASSRMVDTQYF
TRBJ1-1 13 NA TRBV19 CASSMWDSREAFF
TRBJ2-5 15 NA TRBV28 CASSLRGGVGETQYF
TRBJ1-2 14 NA TRBV6-6 CASRHRDSLYGYTF
TRBJ2-2 15 once TRBV2 CASSTWRAYTGELFF
TRBJ2-7 16 NA TRBV10-2 CARSDDGGGLMDEQYF
TRBJ2-5 16 NA TRBV10-2 CASSGIAGYWVETQYF
TRBJ2-1 12 once TRBV3-1/TRBV3-2 CASSQGQNEQFF
TRBJ1-4 15 NA TRBV19 CASSTSGARNEKLFF
TRBJ1-1 16 NA TRBV6-5 CASSYWNRGVNTEAFF
TRBJ2-1 15 NA TRBV7-8 CASSVGQGGDNEQFF
TRBJ1-2 13 NA TRBV10-1 CASSEDPNYGYTF
TRBJ2-3 15 NA TRBV3-1/TRBV3-2 CASSQETGGTDTQYF
TRBJ2-7 14 NA TRBV2 CASSDTGLRYEQYF
TRBJ1-2 15 once TRBV6-5 CASSNSGGGYYGYTF
TRBJ1-2 13 NA TRBV15 CATSTGLNYGYTF
TRBJ2-3 14 NA TRBV7-2 CASSLVQYTDTQYF
TRBJ1-5 17 NA TRBV11-2 CASSLDSFGTGRQPQHF
TRBJ2-4 16 NA TRBV6-5 CASSSTSGGPGNIQYF
TRBJ1-1 14 NA TRBV18 CASSPSDRNTEAFF
TRBJ1-1 14 NA TRBV2 CASKDRGEDTEAFF
TRBJ2-1 16 NA TRBV3-1/TRBV3-2 CASSFHNPHSDNEQFF
TRBJ1-5 12 few TRBV6-2/TRBV6-3 CASSYPRQPQHF
TRBJ2-3 16 once TRBV5-6 CASSSGTSGGTDTQYF
TRBJ2-7 15 once TRBV6-5 CASSSRPGTGYEQYF
TRBJ1-2 12 NA TRBV6-6 CASRDQNYGYTF
TRBJ1-1 14 NA TRBV27 CASSPRGGSTEAFF